These 30 T cell receptor beta chains were sequenced from one sample in a study of blood T cell repertoires in COVID-19. Clones were sequenced by immunoSEQ multiplex PCR, and TCRdb holds only the in-frame ones, with some missing. The repertoire includes a few hundred thousand clones, more than 75% of them detected once, and under 8.5% sits in the top ten. Sequenced input: peripheral blood. The source of these receptors is a woman older than 75 with COVID-19, enrolled during active disease.

V gene TRBV7-9 combines with J gene TRBJ2-1, with a possible D match to TRBD1 (5 bases). Trimming removed 1 base at V and 2 bases at J, with 9 bases between. The CDR3 consists of 15 residues. Germline CDR1 is SEHNR and CDR2 is FQNEAQ (reference sequence). In DNA form, the CDR3 reads TGTGCCAGCAGCTTAGTCGTGGGGCCCTACAATGAGCAGTTCTTC. This translates into CASSLVVGPYNEQFF.

This clone was recorded only once. The chain recombines TRBV2 with TRBJ2-3; D might be TRBD1 (5 bases). The V end lost 8 bases, the J end lost 3 bases, and 21 bases lay between the germline ends. CDR3 size: 16 residues. Germline V gene sequence: CDR1 SNHLY, CDR2 FYNNEI. The CDR3 sequence is CASLPGQGRWTDTQYF. The CDR3, as DNA: TGTGCCAGCTTACCCGGGCAGGGTCGGTGGACAGATACGCAGTATTTT.

The gene calls are TRBV28 and TRBJ2-1; no firm D call. The V and J ends lost 4 bases and 13 bases respectively, with 14 bases between them. CDR3 length: 12 amino acids. Germline lookup yields CDR1 MDHEN and CDR2 SYDVKM. This CDR3 is CASSSLWAHQFF. Written as DNA, the CDR3 is TGTGCCAGCAGTTCCCTATGGGCCCACCAGTTCTTC.

The genes are TRBV5-4 and TRBJ2-7; 9 positions agree with TRBD1. The CDR3 has 15 amino acids. V gave up 4 bases and J gave up 6 bases; unmatched junction bases: 11. Germline V gene data show CDR1 as SGHNT and CDR2 as YYREEE (reference sequence). The CDR3 DNA sequence: TGTGCCAGCAGCAGCCGGGACAGGGTGTCTAGCGAGCAGTACTTC. Its protein product is CASSSRDRVSSEQYF.

As regards this clone: The junction does not match germline at one end; this may be a read error. The chain carries TRBV7-3 and TRBJ2-1; possible D gene TRBD2, 6 bases. The germline V gene encodes CDR1 SGHTA and CDR2 FQGTGA. This CDR3 is built from 15 residues. The CDR3 sequence: CASSITASEGNEQFF. For the CDR3, the DNA is TGTGCCAGCAGCATAACGGCTAGCGAGGGGAATGAGCAGTTCTTC.

The V gene is TRBV6-5, the J gene TRBJ1-2, with D hard to call. The CDR3 is made up of 13 amino acids. CDR1 MNHEY and CDR2 SVGAGI come from the germline V gene. Deletions cut 6 bases from V and 0 bases from J, with 8 bases between. This chain's CDR3 is CASRSSTNYGYTF. CDR3 sequence (DNA): TGTGCCAGCAGGAGTTCCACTAACTATGGCTACACCTTC.

This clone occurred many times. V gene TRBV6-6 combines with J gene TRBJ2-7, with 10 bases lining up with TRBD2. The CDR3 length is 15 residues. CDR1 and CDR2 from the germline V gene are MNHNY and SVGAGI (reference sequence). The junction had 4 bases not matched to a gene; V was cut back by 2 bases and J by 3 bases. The CDR3 loop reads CASSYVLAGDYEQYF. The CDR3 DNA follows: TGTGCCAGCAGTTACGTCCTAGCGGGGGACTACGAGCAGTACTTC.

This sequence joins TRBV20-1 and TRBJ1-2; no firm D call. Trimming cost V 3 bases and J 7 bases, with 15 bases left between them. This CDR3 contains 13 residues. CDR1 is DFQATT and CDR2 is SNEGSKA in the germline V gene (reference sequence). The CDR3: CSASVTTRVGYTF. CDR3 in DNA: TGCAGTGCTAGTGTGACAACTAGGGTTGGCTACACCTTC.

The J gene is TRBJ2-5, the V gene TRBV30; TRBD1 agrees at 8 bases. The CDR3 loop spans 12 amino acids. Germline loops: CDR1 GTSNPN, CDR2 SVGIG (reference sequence). V was clipped by 2 bases and J by 9 bases; unmatched bases: 5. This CDR3 reads CAWSPEQGAQYF. CDR3 nucleotide sequence: TGTGCCTGGAGTCCTGAACAGGGGGCCCAGTACTTC.

V is TRBV7-2 and J is TRBJ1-5; 7 bases align to TRBD1. The germline V gene has CDR1 SGHTA and CDR2 FQGNSA. V lost 4 bases, J lost 4 bases, and 16 bases stayed unmatched. The CDR3 sequence is 18 residues long. The CDR3 region has the DNA TGTGCCAGCAGCTCATATCCCCAGGGGGGTCTGGCGAATCAGCCCCAGCATTTT. Translation gives CASSSYPQGGLANQPQHF.

The chain is built from TRBV28 and TRBJ2-3; 8 bases map to TRBD2. From germline, CDR1 is MDHEN and CDR2 SYDVKM. The CDR3 contains 14 residues. V dropped 3 bases and J dropped 6; count of bases not matched to a gene: 5. This CDR3 reads CASSLGAGVDTQYF. CDR3 nucleotide sequence: TGTGCCAGCAGTTTGGGAGCGGGAGTGGATACGCAGTATTTT. The full variable domain, in which reference TRBV28 and TRBJ2-3 provide the parts outside the CDR3, is DVKVTQSSRYLVKRTGEKVFLECVQDMDHENMFWYRQDPGLGLRLIYFSYDVKMKEKGDIPEGYSVSREKKERFSLILESASTNQTSMYLCASSLGAGVDTQYFGPGTRLTVL.

The table lists this clone with a count of one. This chain links TRBV7-2 with TRBJ2-7, with 8 bases lining up with TRBD2. V lost 5 bases and J lost 0; bases outside the gene matches: 3. The CDR3 has 14 residues. Per the germline V gene, CDR1 is SGHTA and CDR2 is FQGNSA. For the CDR3, the DNA is TGTGCCAGCAGCCGCGGGGGGAGCTCCTACGAGCAGTACTTC. It specifies CASSRGGSSYEQYF. Combining the CDR3 with reference TRBV7-2 and TRBJ2-7 gives the whole variable domain GAGVSQSPSNKVTEKGKDVELRCDPISGHTALYWYRQSLGQGLEFLIYFQGNSAPDKSGLPSDRFSAERTGGSVSTLTIQRTQQEDSAVYLCASSRGGSSYEQYFGPGTRLTVT.

This clone has at least ten counts. The V call is TRBV4-2, the J call TRBJ2-7; 8 bases match TRBD1. Trimming cost V 3 bases and J 3 bases; bases outside gene matches: 4. The CDR3 sequence is 14 residues long. Germline CDR1 and CDR2: LGHNA and YNFKEQ. The chain's CDR3 is CASSQDREVYEQYF. The CDR3 DNA reads as TGTGCCAGCAGCCAGGACAGGGAGGTCTACGAGCAGTACTTC.

The chain recombines TRBV5-6 with TRBJ2-7, with D perhaps matching TRBD1 (5 bases). Germline V lookup: CDR1 SGHDT, CDR2 YYEEEE. Trimming pared 2 bases from V and 0 bases from J, leaving 9 bases between. This CDR3 region has 14 residues. The CDR3 DNA sequence: TGTGCCAGCAGCTTACCAGGGAACTCCTACGAGCAGTACTTC. Its translation is CASSLPGNSYEQYF.

The rearrangement joins TRBV5-4 to TRBJ2-1, with D possibly being TRBD2 (7 bases). V lost 2 bases and J lost 5, with 23 bases in between. CDR1 and CDR2 from the germline V gene are SGHNT and YYREEE (reference sequence). This CDR3 has 18 residues. As DNA, the CDR3 is TGTGCCAGCAGCTTCGGGTCGAAGGGGGGGGGACGACACAATGAGCAGTTCTTC. It yields the protein CASSFGSKGGGRHNEQFF.

The chain is built from TRBV19 and TRBJ1-4, with D perhaps TRBD1 (5 bases). Germline V gives CDR1 LNHDA, CDR2 SQIVND (reference sequence). This CDR3 comprises 14 residues. V was pared by 8 bases and J by 10 bases, with 20 bases between. The CDR3 DNA is TGTGCCAGTGGATGGGACTCCGGTGGAGGAAAACTGTTTTTT. Its translation is CASGWDSGGGKLFF.

The chain employs TRBV5-1 and TRBJ1-6; TRBD1 matches 7 bases. This CDR3 has 16 amino acids. CDR1 and CDR2 from the germline V gene are SGHRS and YFSETQ. Trimming removed 4 bases from V and 6 bases from J; junction bases left unmatched: 10. In DNA, the CDR3 is TGCGCCAGCAGCATACTCTCGACAGGGAGTAATTCACCCCTCCACTTT. It specifies CASSILSTGSNSPLHF.

This chain connects TRBV15 to TRBJ1-1; D perhaps matches TRBD1 (5 bases). Germline CDR1 reads LNHNV; CDR2 reads YYDKDF (reference sequence). The CDR3 covers 15 residues. Trimming pared 0 bases from V and 0 bases from J, leaving 8 bases between. The CDR3 DNA reads as TGTGCCACCAGCAGAGACAGCAGGGTGAACACTGAAGCTTTCTTT. It encodes CATSRDSRVNTEAFF.

The J gene is TRBJ2-2, the V gene TRBV5-1; 7 bases are a match to TRBD2. The CDR3 spans 15 residues. Trimming removed 3 bases from V and 5 bases from J; junction bases left unmatched: 7. From germline, CDR1 is SGHRS and CDR2 YFSETQ. The CDR3 DNA reads as TGCGCCAGCAGCTGGGCGGGAGAAGGGACCGGGGAGCTGTTTTTT. Its protein product is CASSWAGEGTGELFF.

The chain employs TRBV14 and TRBJ2-7; 7 nucleotides line up with TRBD2. After removal of 5 bases from V and 2 bases from J, the junction contained 21 bases not matched to a gene. This CDR3 has 19 residues. From germline, CDR1 is SGHDN and CDR2 FVKESK. CDR3 nucleotide sequence: TGTGCCAGCAGCACTAATTTAGGGCGGTTTAGCGGGCGCACCTACGAGCAGTACTTC. Amino acids: CASSTNLGRFSGRTYEQYF.

This chain joins TRBV9 and TRBJ1-4; D is perhaps TRBD1 (5 bases). The CDR3 is made up of 14 amino acids. Per the germline V gene, CDR1 is SGDLS and CDR2 is YYNGEE. Trimming took off 3 bases at V and 5 bases at J, with 11 bases between the two ends. The CDR3 DNA sequence: TGTGCCAGCAGCGAAGACAGCGGGAATGAAAAACTGTTTTTT. It codes for CASSEDSGNEKLFF.

This clone was counted between two and nine times. This chain uses TRBV19 with TRBJ1-4, with D possibly TRBD1 on 5 matching bases. V was clipped by 7 bases and J by 8 bases, with 20 bases between them. The germline gives CDR1 LNHDA, CDR2 SQIVND (reference sequence). The CDR3 has 15 amino acids. CDR3 sequence (DNA): TGTGCCAGTACTGATGCCAGGAGGGGTAAAGAAAAACTGTTTTTT. This gives the protein CASTDARRGKEKLFF.

The CDR3, as DNA: TGTGCCAGCAGTCTTACTAGCACTCACTCCTACAATGAGCAGTTCTTC. This translates into CASSLTSTHSYNEQFF. This sequence joins TRBV7-2 and TRBJ2-1, with D possibly being TRBD2 (6 bases). In germline, CDR1 is SGHTA, CDR2 FQGNSA. CDR3 size: 16 residues. Trimming shortened V by 6 bases and J by 0 bases, and 15 bases separated the two germline ends.

J is TRBJ2-4 and V is TRBV15, with 9 bases aligning to TRBD2. Germline V CDR1 and CDR2: LNHNV, YYDKDF (reference sequence). The CDR3 length is 16 residues. Trimming cost V 0 bases and J 4 bases; bases outside gene matches: 4. The CDR3 coding sequence is TGTGCCACCAGCAGAGATGCGGGGGGGCTTAAAAACATTCAGTACTTC. This sequence encodes CATSRDAGGLKNIQYF.

This clone has just a few counts. The J gene is TRBJ2-1, the V gene TRBV24-1, with 10 bases identical to TRBD2. Per germline, CDR1 KGHDR and CDR2 SFDVKD. The CDR3 spans 17 residues. J gave up 0 bases and V 4 bases, and 5 bases lay outside the gene matches. This CDR3 reads CATSDSSGSLSYNEQFF. DNA for the CDR3: TGTGCCACCAGTGACTCTAGCGGGAGCCTCTCCTACAATGAGCAGTTCTTC.

The CDR3 is CASRRTGENTEAFF. CDR3 coding DNA: TGTGCCAGCAGGAGGACAGGGGAGAACACTGAAGCTTTCTTT. The chain uses TRBV6-5 and TRBJ1-1; TRBD1 aligns across 9 bases. The CDR3 has 14 amino acids. The junction had 3 bases not matched to a gene; V was cut back by 6 bases and J by 1 base. CDR1 is MNHEY and CDR2 is SVGAGI in the germline V gene.

J is TRBJ2-4 and V is TRBV2; D not certain. Germline V gene sequence: CDR1 SNHLY, CDR2 FYNNEI. The CDR3 spans 14 residues. V lost 6 bases to trimming and J lost 0 bases, with 9 bases between them. The CDR3 here is CASSPDLAKNIQYF. The CDR3 DNA reads TGTGCCAGCAGCCCCGACTTAGCCAAAAACATTCAGTACTTC.

The chain joins TRBV12-3 or TRBV12-4 to TRBJ1-5; D might be TRBD1 (6 bases). The V gene lost 7 bases and the J gene lost 5 bases, with 12 bases spanning the gap. The CDR3 loop spans 13 amino acids. This CDR3 is CASNREVDQPQHF. Here the CDR3 DNA reads TGTGCCAGCAACAGGGAAGTGGATCAGCCCCAGCATTTT.

The chain has TRBV5-1 and TRBJ1-1; tentatively, D is TRBD1 (5 bases). This CDR3 is 15 amino acids long. Germline CDR1 SGHRS, CDR2 YFSETQ. The germline V and J ends were trimmed by 7 bases and 4 bases, with 20 bases remaining between them. The CDR3 sequence: CASRARPQGGTEAFF. CDR3 in DNA: TGCGCCAGCCGGGCTCGCCCGCAGGGTGGCACTGAAGCTTTCTTT.

The chain combines TRBV27 with TRBJ2-7, with 7 bases identical to TRBD1. This CDR3 spans 14 amino acids. Germline CDR1 reads MNHEY; CDR2 reads SMNVEV (reference sequence). After removal of 3 bases from V and 4 bases from J, the junction contained 6 bases not matched to a gene. The CDR3 sequence is CASSLDRFSYEQYF. In DNA, the CDR3 is TGTGCCAGCAGTTTGGACAGGTTCTCATACGAGCAGTACTTC.